What follows describes a single T cell receptor (beta chain). Each CDR3 protein is one row after TCRdb ran MiXCR on the RT-PCR reads. The sample holds 500,000 to 700,000 distinct CDR3 sequences, approximately 24% seen once. The data were taken from a study of response to subunit inactivated influenza vaccine. This sample also belongs to another study, concerning T cells expressing NK-cell markers. That paper notes: cDNA encoding TCR beta was synthesized via 5'RACE template switching incorporating UMIs. Researchers got TCR beta repertoires out of sorted CD3+CD56+NKG2C+, CD3+CD56+NKG2C- and CD3+CD56-NKG2C+ T cells. Eight donors were sequenced, seven testing HCMV-seropositive and one testing seronegative. T cells sorted in several experiments were restricted to alpha-beta TCR T cells by an anti-gamma-delta TCR antibody. These clonotypes, the leaders elsewhere, also led the CD3+CD56-NKG2C+ fraction in several donors.

Material: CD4+ T cells sorted from PBMCs, obtained 12 days after vaccination. The sequence was obtained from a man aged 50 to 59 who received an inactivated influenza vaccine.

DNA of the CDR3: TGTGCCAGCAGCTCTGACAGTTACAATCAGCCCCAGCATTTT. It is translated as CASSSDSYNQPQHF. J is TRBJ1-5 and V is TRBV12-3 or TRBV12-4, with D possibly matching TRBD1 (5 bases). The V and J ends lost 6 bases and 3 bases respectively, with 12 bases between them. This CDR3 spans 14 amino acids.